These 3 T cell receptor beta chains share one sample of origin, sequenced in a study of blood T cell repertoires in COVID-19. Here immunoSEQ multiplex PCR was the method, and the copy in TCRdb shows in-frame clones only, minus some. The sample lists around 450,000 clones, 87% occurring once. Sequencing used PBMCs or T cells enriched from blood (not recorded which). Receptor source: a woman younger than 35 with acute COVID-19.

The V and J genes are TRBV7-9 and TRBJ1-2, with TRBD1 matching 8 bases. The germline CDR1 and CDR2 sequences are SEHNR and FQNEAQ (reference sequence). After removal of 2 bases from V and 5 bases from J, the junction contained 13 bases not matched to a gene. This CDR3 is built from 17 residues. The DNA for the CDR3 is TGTGCCAGCAGCTTAAAACGCGAGCCGACAGGGGAGTATGGCTACACCTTC. Protein: CASSLKREPTGEYGYTF. Based on the CDR3 plus reference TRBV7-9 and TRBJ1-2, the full variable domain is DTGVSQNPRHKITKRGQNVTFRCDPISEHNRLYWYRQTLGQGPEFLTYFQNEAQLEKSRLLSDRFSAERPKGSFSTLEIQRTEQGDSAMYLCASSLKREPTGEYGYTFGSGTRLTVV.

The chain carries TRBV29-1 and TRBJ2-7; D is possibly TRBD1 (7 bases). CDR3 length: 12 residues. V was clipped by 5 bases and J by 11 bases, with 19 bases between them. The germline V gene encodes CDR1 SQVTM and CDR2 ANQGSEA. CDR3 coding DNA: TGCAGCGTTAGGACAGGTTTAGGGGAGGAGTACTTC. This codes for CSVRTGLGEEYF.

This sequence joins TRBV2 and TRBJ1-4; a weak D match, TRBD1 (5 bases). The CDR3 length is 19 residues. The V gene's germline CDR1 is SNHLY and CDR2 FYNNEI. Deletions cut 0 bases from V and 0 bases from J, with 17 bases between. DNA of the CDR3: TGTGCCAGCAGTGAAGCAACAGGTGAAACCCACACAACTAATGAAAAACTGTTTTTT. It encodes CASSEATGETHTTNEKLFF.